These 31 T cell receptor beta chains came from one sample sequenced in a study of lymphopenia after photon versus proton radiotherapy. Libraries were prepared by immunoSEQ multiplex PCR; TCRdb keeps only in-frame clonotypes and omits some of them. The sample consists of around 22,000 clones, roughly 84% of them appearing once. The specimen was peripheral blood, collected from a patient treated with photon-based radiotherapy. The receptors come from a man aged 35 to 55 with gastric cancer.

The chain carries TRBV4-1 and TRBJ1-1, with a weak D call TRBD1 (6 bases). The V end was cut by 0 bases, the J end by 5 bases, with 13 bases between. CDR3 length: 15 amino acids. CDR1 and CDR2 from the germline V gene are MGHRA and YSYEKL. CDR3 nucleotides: TGCGCCAGCAGCCAAGATCAACAGGGTCGGACTGAAGCTTTCTTT. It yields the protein CASSQDQQGRTEAFF.

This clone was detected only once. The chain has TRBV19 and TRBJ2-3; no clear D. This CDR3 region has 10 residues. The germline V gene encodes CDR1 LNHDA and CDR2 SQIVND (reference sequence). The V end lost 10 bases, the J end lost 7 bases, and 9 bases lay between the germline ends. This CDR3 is CATKKNTQYF. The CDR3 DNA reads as TGTGCCACAAAGAAGAATACGCAGTATTTT.

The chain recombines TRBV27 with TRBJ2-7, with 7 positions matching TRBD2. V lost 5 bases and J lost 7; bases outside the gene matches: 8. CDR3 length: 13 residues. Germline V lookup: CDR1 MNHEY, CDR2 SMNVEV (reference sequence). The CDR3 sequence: CASSPGLDREQYF. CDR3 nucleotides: TGTGCCAGCAGTCCCGGACTAGATCGGGAGCAGTACTTC.

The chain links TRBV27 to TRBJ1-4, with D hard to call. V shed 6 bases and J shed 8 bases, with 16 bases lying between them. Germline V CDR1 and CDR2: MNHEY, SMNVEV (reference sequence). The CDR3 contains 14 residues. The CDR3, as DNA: TGTGCCAGCAGCCCCTTGGAGGGAAGGGAAAAACTGTTTTTT. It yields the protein CASSPLEGREKLFF.

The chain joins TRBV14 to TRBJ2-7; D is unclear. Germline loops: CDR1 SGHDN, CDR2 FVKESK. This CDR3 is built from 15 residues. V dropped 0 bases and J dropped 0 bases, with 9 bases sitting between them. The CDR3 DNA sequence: TGTGCCAGCAGCCAAGACCCCGGATTCTCCTACGAGCAGTACTTC. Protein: CASSQDPGFSYEQYF.

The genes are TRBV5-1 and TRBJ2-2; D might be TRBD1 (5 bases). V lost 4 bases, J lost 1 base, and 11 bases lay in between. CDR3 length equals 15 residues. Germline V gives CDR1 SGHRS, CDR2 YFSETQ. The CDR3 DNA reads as TGCGCCAGCAGCGTTGGGGCGGTGAACACCGGGGAGCTGTTTTTT. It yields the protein CASSVGAVNTGELFF.

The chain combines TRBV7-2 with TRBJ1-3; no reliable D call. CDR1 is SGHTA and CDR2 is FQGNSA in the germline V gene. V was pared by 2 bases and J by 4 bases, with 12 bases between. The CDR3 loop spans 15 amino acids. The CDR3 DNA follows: TGTGCCAGCAGCTTATCCCCGGGAGGAGGAAACACCATATATTTT. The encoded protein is CASSLSPGGGNTIYF.

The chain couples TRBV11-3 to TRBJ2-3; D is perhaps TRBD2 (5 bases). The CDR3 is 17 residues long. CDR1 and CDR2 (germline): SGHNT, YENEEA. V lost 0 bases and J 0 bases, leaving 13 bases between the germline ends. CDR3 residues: CASSLETTGSSTDTQYF. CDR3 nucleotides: TGTGCCAGCAGCTTAGAAACTACGGGGTCTAGCACAGATACGCAGTATTTT.

Here the CDR3 DNA reads TGTGCCAGCAGCCAAGTGTACGGTCAGGGTGCGCAGTACTTC. This gives the protein CASSQVYGQGAQYF. The rearrangement joins TRBV5-4 to TRBJ2-7; TRBD1 is a possible D gene (5 bases). CDR1 and CDR2 (germline): SGHNT, YYREEE (reference sequence). The CDR3 is 14 amino acids. Trimming removed 4 bases at V and 9 bases at J, with 20 bases between.

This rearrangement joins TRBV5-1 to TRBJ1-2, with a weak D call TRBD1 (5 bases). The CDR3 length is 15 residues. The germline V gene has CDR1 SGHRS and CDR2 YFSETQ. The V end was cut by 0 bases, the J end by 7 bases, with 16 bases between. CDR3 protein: CASSLAGDSYFGYTF. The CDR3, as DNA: TGCGCCAGCAGCTTGGCAGGTGACAGCTATTTTGGCTACACCTTC.

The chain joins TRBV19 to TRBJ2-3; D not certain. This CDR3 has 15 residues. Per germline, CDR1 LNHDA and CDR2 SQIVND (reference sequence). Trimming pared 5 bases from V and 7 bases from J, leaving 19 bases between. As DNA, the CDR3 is TGTGCCAGTAGTCCTCGGGCCCCGGCTCTAAATACGCAGTATTTT. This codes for CASSPRAPALNTQYF. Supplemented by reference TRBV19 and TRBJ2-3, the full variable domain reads DGGITQSPKYLFRKEGQNVTLSCEQNLNHDAMYWYRQDPGQGLRLIYYSQIVNDFQKGDIAEGYSVSREKKESFPLTVTSAQKNPTAFYLCASSPRAPALNTQYFGPGTRLTVL.

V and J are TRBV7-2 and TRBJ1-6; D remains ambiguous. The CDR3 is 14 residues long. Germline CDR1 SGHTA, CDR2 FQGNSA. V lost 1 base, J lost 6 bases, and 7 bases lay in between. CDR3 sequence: CASSLVGSNSPLHF. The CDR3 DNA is TGTGCCAGCAGCTTAGTTGGTTCTAATTCACCCCTCCACTTT.

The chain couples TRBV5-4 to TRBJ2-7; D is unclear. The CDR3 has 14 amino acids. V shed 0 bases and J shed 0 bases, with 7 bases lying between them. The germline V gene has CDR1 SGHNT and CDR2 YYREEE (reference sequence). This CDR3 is CASSLEQSSYEQYF. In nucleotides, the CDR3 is TGTGCCAGCAGCTTGGAACAGAGCTCCTACGAGCAGTACTTC.

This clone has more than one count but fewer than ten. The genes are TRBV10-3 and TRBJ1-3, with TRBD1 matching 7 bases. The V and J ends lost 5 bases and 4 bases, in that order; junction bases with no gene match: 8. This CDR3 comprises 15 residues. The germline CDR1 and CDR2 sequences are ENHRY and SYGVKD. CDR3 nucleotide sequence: TGTGCCATCAGTAGACAGGGCTCTAGCGGAAACACCATATATTTT. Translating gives CAISRQGSSGNTIYF.

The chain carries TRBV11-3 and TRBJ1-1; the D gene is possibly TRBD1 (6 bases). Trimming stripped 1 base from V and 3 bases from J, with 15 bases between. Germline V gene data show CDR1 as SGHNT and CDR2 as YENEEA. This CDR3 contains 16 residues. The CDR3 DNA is TGTGCCAGCAGCTTAGGCCACAGGGAGAGGGACACTGAAGCTTTCTTT. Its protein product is CASSLGHRERDTEAFF.

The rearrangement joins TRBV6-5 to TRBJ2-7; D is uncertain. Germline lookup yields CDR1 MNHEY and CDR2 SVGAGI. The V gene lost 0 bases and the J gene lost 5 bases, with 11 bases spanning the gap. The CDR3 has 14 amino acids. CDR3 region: CASSYSASRDEQYF. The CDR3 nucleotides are TGTGCCAGCAGTTACTCGGCTTCGCGCGACGAGCAGTACTTC.

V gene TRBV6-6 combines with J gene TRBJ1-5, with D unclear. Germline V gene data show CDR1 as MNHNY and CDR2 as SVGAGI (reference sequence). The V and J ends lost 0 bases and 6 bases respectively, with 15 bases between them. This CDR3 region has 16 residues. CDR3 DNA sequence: TGTGCCAGCAGTTACTCACCGCCGTCGGGGAGTCAGCCCCAGCATTTT. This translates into CASSYSPPSGSQPQHF.

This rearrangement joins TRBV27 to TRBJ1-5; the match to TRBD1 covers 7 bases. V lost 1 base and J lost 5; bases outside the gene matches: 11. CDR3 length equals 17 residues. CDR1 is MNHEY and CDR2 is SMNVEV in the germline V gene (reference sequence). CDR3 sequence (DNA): TGTGCCAGCAGTTTATGGGCCGGTACAGGGGTTGATCAGCCCCAGCATTTT. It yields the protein CASSLWAGTGVDQPQHF.

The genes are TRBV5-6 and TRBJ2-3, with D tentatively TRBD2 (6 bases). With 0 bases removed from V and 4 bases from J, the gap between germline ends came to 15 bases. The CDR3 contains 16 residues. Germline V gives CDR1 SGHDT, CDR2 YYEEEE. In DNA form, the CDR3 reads TGTGCCAGCAGCTTGGGAGGGACTTCAGGATCAGATACGCAGTATTTT. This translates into CASSLGGTSGSDTQYF.

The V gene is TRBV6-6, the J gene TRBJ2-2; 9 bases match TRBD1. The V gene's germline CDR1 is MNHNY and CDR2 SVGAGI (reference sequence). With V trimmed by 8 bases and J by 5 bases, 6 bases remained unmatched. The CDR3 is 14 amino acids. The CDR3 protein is CASQDRGGTGELFF. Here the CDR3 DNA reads TGTGCCAGCCAAGACAGGGGGGGTACCGGGGAGCTGTTTTTT.

The CDR3 sequence is CASSPPRGGNQPQHF. CDR3 bases: TGTGCCAGCAGCCCCCCGAGGGGAGGAAATCAGCCCCAGCATTTT. V gene TRBV7-8 combines with J gene TRBJ1-5; D may be TRBD1 (5 bases). Trimming removed 5 bases at V and 4 bases at J, with 15 bases between. CDR3 length: 15 residues. Germline CDR1 reads SGHVS; CDR2 reads FQNEAQ.

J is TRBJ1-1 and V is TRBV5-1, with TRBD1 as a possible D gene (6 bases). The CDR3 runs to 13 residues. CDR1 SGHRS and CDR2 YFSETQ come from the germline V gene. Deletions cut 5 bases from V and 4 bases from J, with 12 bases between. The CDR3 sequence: CASSPTGFTEAFF. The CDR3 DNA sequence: TGCGCCAGCAGTCCAACAGGGTTCACTGAAGCTTTCTTT.

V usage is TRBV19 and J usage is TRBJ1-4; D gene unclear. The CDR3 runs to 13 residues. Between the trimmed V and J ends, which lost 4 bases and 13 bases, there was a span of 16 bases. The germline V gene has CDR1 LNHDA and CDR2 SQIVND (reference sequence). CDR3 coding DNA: TGTGCCAGTAGTAGGGAGGGAGGAACAGCACTGTTTTTT. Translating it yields CASSREGGTALFF.

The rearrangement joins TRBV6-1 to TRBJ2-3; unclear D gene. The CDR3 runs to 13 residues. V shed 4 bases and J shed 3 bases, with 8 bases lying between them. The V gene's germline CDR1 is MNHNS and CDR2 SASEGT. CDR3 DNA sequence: TGTGCCAGCAGTGGTTCCAAGACAGATACGCAGTATTTT. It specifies CASSGSKTDTQYF.

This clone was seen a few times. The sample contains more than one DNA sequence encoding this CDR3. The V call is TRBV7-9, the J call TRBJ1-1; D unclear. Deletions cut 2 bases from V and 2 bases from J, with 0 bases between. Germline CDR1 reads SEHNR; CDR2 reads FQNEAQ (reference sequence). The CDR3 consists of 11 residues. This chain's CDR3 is CASSLNTEAFF. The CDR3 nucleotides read TGTGCCAGCAGCTTAAACACTGAAGCTTTCTTT.

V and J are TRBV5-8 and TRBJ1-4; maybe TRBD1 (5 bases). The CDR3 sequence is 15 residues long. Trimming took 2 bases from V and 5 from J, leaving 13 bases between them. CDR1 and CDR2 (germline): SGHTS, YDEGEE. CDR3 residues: CASSFQGTQNEKLFF. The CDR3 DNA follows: TGTGCCAGCAGCTTTCAAGGGACCCAGAATGAAAAACTGTTTTTT.

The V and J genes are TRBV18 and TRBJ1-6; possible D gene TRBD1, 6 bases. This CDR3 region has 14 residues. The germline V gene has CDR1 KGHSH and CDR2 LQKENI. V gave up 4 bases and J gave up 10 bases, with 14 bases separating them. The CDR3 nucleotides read TGTGCCAGCTCACTAGAACAGGGTACCTCACCCCTCCACTTT. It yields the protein CASSLEQGTSPLHF.

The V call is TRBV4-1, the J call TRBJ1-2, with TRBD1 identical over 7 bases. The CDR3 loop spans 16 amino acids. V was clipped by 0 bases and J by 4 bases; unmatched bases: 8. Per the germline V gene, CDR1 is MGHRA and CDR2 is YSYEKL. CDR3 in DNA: TGCGCCAGCAGCCAAGAATATGGGGCAGGGGGCTATGGCTACACCTTC. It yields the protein CASSQEYGAGGYGYTF.

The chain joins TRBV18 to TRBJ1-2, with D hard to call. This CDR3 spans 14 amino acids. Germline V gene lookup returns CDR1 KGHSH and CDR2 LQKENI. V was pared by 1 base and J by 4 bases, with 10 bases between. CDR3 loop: CASSPLRGPYGYTF. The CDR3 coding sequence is TGTGCCAGCTCACCACTCCGGGGTCCCTATGGCTACACCTTC.

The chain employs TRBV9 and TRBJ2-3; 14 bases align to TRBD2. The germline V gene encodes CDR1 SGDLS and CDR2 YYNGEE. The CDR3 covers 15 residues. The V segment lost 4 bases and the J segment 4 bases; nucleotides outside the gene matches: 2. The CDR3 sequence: CASSPTSGGADTQYF. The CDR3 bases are TGTGCCAGCAGCCCGACTAGCGGGGGGGCAGATACGCAGTATTTT.

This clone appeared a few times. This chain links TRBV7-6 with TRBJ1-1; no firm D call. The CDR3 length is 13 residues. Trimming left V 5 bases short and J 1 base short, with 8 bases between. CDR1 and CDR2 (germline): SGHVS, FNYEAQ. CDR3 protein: CASSTIGNTEAFF. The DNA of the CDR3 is TGTGCCAGCAGCACGATTGGGAACACTGAAGCTTTCTTT.